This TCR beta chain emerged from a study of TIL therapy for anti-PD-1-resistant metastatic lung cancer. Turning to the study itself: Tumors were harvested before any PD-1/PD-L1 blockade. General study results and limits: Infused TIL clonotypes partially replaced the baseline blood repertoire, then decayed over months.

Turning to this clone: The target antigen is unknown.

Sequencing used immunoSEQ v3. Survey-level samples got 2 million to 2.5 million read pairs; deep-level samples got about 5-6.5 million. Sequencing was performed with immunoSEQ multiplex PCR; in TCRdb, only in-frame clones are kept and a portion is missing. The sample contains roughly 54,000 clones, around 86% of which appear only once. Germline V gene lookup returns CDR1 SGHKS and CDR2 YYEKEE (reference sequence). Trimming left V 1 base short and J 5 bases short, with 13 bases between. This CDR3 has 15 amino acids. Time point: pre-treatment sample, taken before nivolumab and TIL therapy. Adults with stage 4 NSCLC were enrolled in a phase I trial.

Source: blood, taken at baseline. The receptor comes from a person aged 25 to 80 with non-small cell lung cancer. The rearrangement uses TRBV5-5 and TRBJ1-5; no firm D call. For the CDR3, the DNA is TGTGCCAGCAGCTTGTGGGCGGGCGAGGATCAGCCCCAGCATTTT. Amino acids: CASSLWAGEDQPQHF. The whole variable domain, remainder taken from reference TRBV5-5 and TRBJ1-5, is DAGVTQSPTHLIKTRGQQVTLRCSPISGHKSVSWYQQVLGQGPQFIFQYYEKEERGRGNFPDRFSARQFPNYSSELNVNALLLGDSALYLCASSLWAGEDQPQHFGDGTRLSIL.